Shown below are 22 T cell receptor beta chains from a single sample sequenced in a study of blood T cell repertoires in COVID-19. Sequenced by immunoSEQ multiplex PCR; TCRdb stores in-frame clones only, minus some. Here the sample spans around 32,000 clones, roughly 88% being singletons. Specimen: peripheral blood. Receptors originate from a man between 65 and 85 years old with active or convalescent COVID-19.

This clone was detected only once. V and J are TRBV7-9 and TRBJ2-3, with D perhaps matching TRBD1 (6 bases). CDR1 and CDR2 from the germline V gene are SEHNR and FQNEAQ (reference sequence). Deletions cut 0 bases from V and 2 bases from J, with 9 bases between. The CDR3 is 15 residues long. CDR3: CASSLAGAHTDTQYF. The DNA for the CDR3 is TGTGCCAGCAGCTTAGCGGGGGCCCACACAGATACGCAGTATTTT.

V is TRBV15 and J is TRBJ1-2; 10 nucleotides align to TRBD1. This CDR3 has 15 residues. With V trimmed by 3 bases and J by 6 bases, 7 bases remained unmatched. From germline, CDR1 is LNHNV and CDR2 YYDKDF (reference sequence). CDR3 amino acids: CATSRPRGQGDGYTF. CDR3 nucleotides: TGTGCCACCAGCAGGCCCCGAGGACAGGGGGATGGCTACACCTTC.

CDR3 sequence: CASSPKDRLSTEAFF. In DNA form, the CDR3 reads TGTGCCAGCAGTCCGAAAGACAGGCTTAGCACTGAAGCTTTCTTT. This chain links TRBV7-9 with TRBJ1-1; possible D gene TRBD1, 6 bases. The CDR3 sequence is 15 residues long. The germline V gene has CDR1 SEHNR and CDR2 FQNEAQ (reference sequence). Trimming stripped 6 bases from V and 4 bases from J, with 18 bases between.

This clone came up once. The V call is TRBV10-3, the J call TRBJ2-2; D unclear. CDR1 is ENHRY and CDR2 is SYGVKD in the germline V gene. This CDR3 region has 14 residues. V lost 4 bases, J lost 2 bases, and 8 bases lay in between. CDR3 sequence (DNA): TGTGCCATCAGTGGAGGCCCCAACACCGGGGAGCTGTTTTTT. Translation gives CAISGGPNTGELFF.

This chain connects TRBV4-3 to TRBJ1-1, with D perhaps matching TRBD1 (5 bases). The CDR3 has 13 amino acids. V lost 4 bases, J lost 5 bases, and 11 bases lay in between. The germline gives CDR1 LGHNA, CDR2 YSLEER. This CDR3 reads CASSLFRGTEAFF. CDR3 sequence (DNA): TGCGCCAGCAGCCTCTTTCGGGGGACTGAAGCTTTCTTT.

This chain uses TRBV27 with TRBJ1-1, with 9 bases that match TRBD1. The germline V gene has CDR1 MNHEY and CDR2 SMNVEV (reference sequence). The CDR3 has 13 residues. J gave up 3 bases and V 6 bases, and 2 bases lay outside the gene matches. In DNA, the CDR3 is TGTGCCAGCAGGGACAGGGGCGACACTGAAGCTTTCTTT. This gives the protein CASRDRGDTEAFF.

This clone was found once. V gene TRBV11-2 combines with J gene TRBJ1-2, with a possible D match to TRBD1 (5 bases). V lost 4 bases and J 2 bases, leaving 8 bases between the germline ends. The CDR3 covers 13 residues. Per germline, CDR1 SGHAT and CDR2 FQNNGV. For the CDR3, the DNA is TGTGCCAGCAGCTGGGACTTGAACTATGGCTACACCTTC. Translating it yields CASSWDLNYGYTF.

The rearrangement joins TRBV5-1 to TRBJ1-1, with D possibly matching TRBD1 (6 bases). V gave up 0 bases and J gave up 0 bases, with 12 bases separating them. This CDR3 spans 16 amino acids. Germline assignment: CDR1 SGHRS and CDR2 YFSETQ. The CDR3 loop reads CASSLGQVLMNTEAFF. The CDR3 nucleotides are TGCGCCAGCAGCTTGGGACAGGTCCTTATGAACACTGAAGCTTTCTTT.

The V call is TRBV7-2, the J call TRBJ1-2, with 10 bases matching TRBD1. Trimming at V came to 7 bases and at J to 1 base, leaving 3 bases not matched to a gene. The CDR3 loop spans 14 amino acids. Per the germline V gene, CDR1 is SGHTA and CDR2 is FQGNSA. The CDR3 bases are TGTGCCAGCACCCGGGACAGGGGTAACTATGGCTACACCTTC. Protein product: CASTRDRGNYGYTF.

This chain connects TRBV24-1 to TRBJ2-6; tentative D call: TRBD2 (6 bases). This CDR3 region has 16 residues. Germline CDR1 KGHDR, CDR2 SFDVKD. Trimming cost V 4 bases and J 2 bases, with 11 bases left between them. In DNA form, the CDR3 reads TGTGCCACCAGTGACGGGGGACGGACTGGGGCCAACGTCCTGACTTTC. Its protein product is CATSDGGRTGANVLTF.

The CDR3 sequence: CASSPMTGIYGYTF. CDR3 DNA: TGTGCCAGCAGTCCTATGACAGGGATCTATGGCTACACCTTC. V is TRBV27 and J is TRBJ1-2; TRBD1 matches at 7 bases. This CDR3 spans 14 amino acids. The germline gives CDR1 MNHEY, CDR2 SMNVEV (reference sequence). V lost 5 bases and J lost 4; bases outside the gene matches: 7.

The V call is TRBV5-1, the J call TRBJ2-1, with unresolved D. Germline V gene data show CDR1 as SGHRS and CDR2 as YFSETQ. The CDR3 totals 15 residues. Deletions cut 1 base from V and 0 bases from J, with 8 bases between. The CDR3 sequence: CASSLTISSYNEQFF. CDR3 nucleotides: TGCGCCAGCAGCTTGACTATTAGCTCCTACAATGAGCAGTTCTTC. Drawing the rest from reference TRBV5-1 and TRBJ2-1, the complete variable domain is KAGVTQTPRYLIKTRGQQVTLSCSPISGHRSVSWYQQTPGQGLQFLFEYFSETQRNKGNFPGRFSGRQFSNSRSEMNVSTLELGDSALYLCASSLTISSYNEQFFGPGTRLTVL.

This chain joins TRBV6-2 or TRBV6-3 and TRBJ2-5, with 10 bases matching TRBD1. The CDR3 runs 14 residues. The V segment lost 6 bases and the J segment 5 bases; nucleotides outside the gene matches: 6. Germline V gene sequence: CDR1 MNHEY, CDR2 SVGEGT. The CDR3, as DNA: TGTGCCAGCAGCACGGGACAGGGGTGGGAGACCCAGTACTTC. It specifies CASSTGQGWETQYF.

Only one count was recorded for this clone. The rearrangement links TRBV7-2 to TRBJ2-5; 9 bases are shared with TRBD1. Germline CDR1 is SGHTA and CDR2 is FQGNSA. The CDR3 loop spans 15 amino acids. The junction had 3 bases not matched to a gene; V was cut back by 0 bases and J by 4 bases. The CDR3, as DNA: TGTGCCAGCAGCTTAGCGGACAGGGGTTCAGAGACCCAGTACTTC. Its protein is CASSLADRGSETQYF.

This chain links TRBV15 with TRBJ2-3; TRBD2 matches 9 bases. The germline CDR1 and CDR2 sequences are LNHNV and YYDKDF (reference sequence). This CDR3 has 17 residues. J lost 1 base, V lost 5 bases, and 10 bases had no gene match. CDR3 sequence (DNA): TGTGCCACCAGCGATGGGCGGGGGGGCCGAGGCACAGATACGCAGTATTTT. As protein: CATSDGRGGRGTDTQYF.

The chain uses TRBV7-9 and TRBJ1-6; D perhaps matches TRBD1 (6 bases). Germline-derived CDR1 and CDR2 are SEHNR and FQNEAQ (reference sequence). V was trimmed by 5 bases and J by 11 bases, leaving 22 bases between them. The CDR3 contains 16 residues. The CDR3 nucleotides read TGTGCCAGCAGCCATTTAGGGGGTCCTTGGCAGGCACCCCTCCACTTT. Amino acids: CASSHLGGPWQAPLHF.

The chain employs TRBV5-1 and TRBJ2-5; D possibly corresponds to TRBD2 (7 bases). Germline CDR1 and CDR2: SGHRS and YFSETQ. This CDR3 spans 13 amino acids. Trimming cost V 5 bases and J 4 bases, with 12 bases left between them. This CDR3 is CASSRGAGETQYF. DNA of the CDR3: TGCGCCAGCAGTCGGGGGGCAGGAGAGACCCAGTACTTC.

This chain joins TRBV6-1 and TRBJ2-2, with TRBD2 as a possible D gene (5 bases). This CDR3 is 15 amino acids long. V shed 3 bases and J shed 6 bases, with 14 bases lying between them. Germline loops: CDR1 MNHNS, CDR2 SASEGT. The CDR3 DNA follows: TGTGCCAGCAGTGACGCCTGGGGAGTCCCCGGGGAGCTGTTTTTT. Its translation: CASSDAWGVPGELFF.

The chain employs TRBV2 and TRBJ1-2, with TRBD1 as a possible D gene (5 bases). This CDR3 has 13 residues. V lost 5 bases, J lost 7 bases, and 14 bases lay in between. Germline CDR1 and CDR2: SNHLY and FYNNEI. In DNA form, the CDR3 reads TGTGCCAGCAGTAGGGAAGGAGGGGTTGGCTACACCTTC. Its translation: CASSREGGVGYTF.

The V gene is TRBV5-4, the J gene TRBJ2-6, with D perhaps matching TRBD2 (5 bases). Germline CDR1 and CDR2: SGHNT and YYREEE (reference sequence). V shed 4 bases and J shed 0 bases, with 11 bases lying between them. The CDR3 contains 16 residues. CDR3 sequence (DNA): TGTGCCAGCAGCACTGGACGGGGCTCTGGGGCCAACGTCCTGACTTTC. Its protein is CASSTGRGSGANVLTF.

This clone was observed a few times. The chain combines TRBV24-1 with TRBJ1-4, with D possibly being TRBD1 (5 bases). Trimming shortened V by 4 bases and J by 3 bases, and 8 bases separated the two germline ends. Germline-derived CDR1 and CDR2 are KGHDR and SFDVKD. The CDR3 has 14 residues. The CDR3 DNA reads TGTGCCACCAGTGAGGCAGGGCCTAATGAAAAACTGTTTTTT. Its protein product is CATSEAGPNEKLFF.

The chain links TRBV18 to TRBJ2-7; tentatively, D is TRBD2 (5 bases). This CDR3 contains 15 residues. Germline CDR1 reads KGHSH; CDR2 reads LQKENI. Trimming took off 4 bases at V and 3 bases at J, with 16 bases between the two ends. The CDR3 spells CASSLSVVEGYEQYF. The CDR3 DNA is TGTGCCAGCTCACTGAGTGTTGTTGAGGGCTACGAGCAGTACTTC.